This section outlines one TCR beta chain sequence together with its context. The antigen is undetermined. This sample is drawn from a study of cytomegalovirus exposure and HLA in healthy donors. Study findings and constraints: Productive rates of about 90% or about 30% were seen for most TCR beta V segments in an earlier analysis. A later analysis found that most CMV-associated TCR beta chains appeared HLA-restricted.

Primers included in the PCR were 60 Vbeta and 13 Jbeta primers. Sequenced by immunoSEQ multiplex PCR; TCRdb stores in-frame clones only, minus some. The sample yields 200,000 or so clones, of which the top ten take up around 0.7%. The trim removed 10 bases at V and 0 bases at J, leaving 9 bases unmatched. The germline gives CDR1 MRHNA, CDR2 SNTAGT. The CDR3 consists of 14 residues. The chain uses TRBV6-4 and TRBJ2-7; 7 bases agree with TRBD1. The TCR was taken from a boy between 10 and 17 years old in good health and CMV-seronegative. The sequencing input was PBMCs. The CDR3 DNA follows: TGTGCCACCGGAAGGACAGGACACTCCTACGAGCAGTACTTC. Amino acids: CATGRTGHSYEQYF.